This T cell receptor beta chain appears in the sequencing data of a study of CD8 T cells in ankylosing spondylitis. By sample fraction, this clonotype is medium-sized. TCRdb used MiXCR to reprocess the 5' RACE reads, holding one entry per CDR3 protein. The sample holds about 150,000 distinct CDR3 sequences, 7.3% seen once. The V end lost 6 bases, the J end lost 0 bases, and 11 bases lay between the germline ends. CDR3 size: 14 residues. The germline CDR1 and CDR2 sequences are MDHEN and SYDVKM. The TCR comes from a female donor with ankylosing spondylitis or in good health (not recorded which). The genes are TRBV28 and TRBJ1-2; a possible D gene is TRBD1 (6 bases). What was sequenced was blood, either unsorted or a sorted T cell fraction (not recorded which). The CDR3 bases are TGTGCCAGCAGGGGGGGGCTGTCTAACTATGGCTACACCTTC. Amino acids: CASRGGLSNYGYTF.